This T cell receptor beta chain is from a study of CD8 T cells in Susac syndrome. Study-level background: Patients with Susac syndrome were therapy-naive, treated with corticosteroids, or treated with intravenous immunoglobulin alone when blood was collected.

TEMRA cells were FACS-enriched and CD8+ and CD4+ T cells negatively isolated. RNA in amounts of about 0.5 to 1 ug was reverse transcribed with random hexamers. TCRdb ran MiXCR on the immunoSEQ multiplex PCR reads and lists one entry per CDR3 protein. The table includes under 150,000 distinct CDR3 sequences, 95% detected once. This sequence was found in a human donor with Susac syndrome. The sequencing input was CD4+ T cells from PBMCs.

The CDR3 loop is CSAEGLASYEQYF. CDR3 nucleotides: TGCAGTGCCGAGGGACTAGCATCCTACGAGCAGTACTTC. The rearrangement uses TRBV20-1 and TRBJ2-7, with TRBD2 matching 9 bases. In germline, CDR1 is DFQATT, CDR2 SNEGSKA (reference sequence). This CDR3 is 13 amino acids long. V lost 6 bases and J lost 1; bases outside the gene matches: 4.